The 31 T cell receptor beta chains reported below all come from one sample, sequenced in a study of blood T cell repertoires in COVID-19. TCRdb's table, derived via immunoSEQ multiplex PCR, lists solely in-frame clones and lacks some. The sample contains over 150,000 clones, 70% to 90% of which appear only once. The sequencing sample was made of peripheral blood. Receptors originate from a man aged 35 to 55 with active or convalescent COVID-19.

The rearrangement links TRBV14 to TRBJ1-1; D not certain. Per the germline V gene, CDR1 is SGHDN and CDR2 is FVKESK. This CDR3 comprises 13 residues. Trimming took 0 bases from V and 11 from J, leaving 13 bases between them. The CDR3 spells CASSQDPGSGAFF. CDR3 bases: TGTGCCAGCAGCCAAGATCCCGGGAGTGGGGCTTTCTTT.

This chain uses TRBV19 with TRBJ1-2; 7 nucleotides align to TRBD1. V shed 7 bases, J shed 8 bases, and the junction held 10 bases outside the gene matches. Germline V gives CDR1 LNHDA, CDR2 SQIVND (reference sequence). The CDR3 is 13 residues long. The CDR3 sequence: CASTRTGGTGYTF. Here the CDR3 DNA reads TGTGCCAGTACCCGGACAGGAGGCACAGGCTACACCTTC.

The J gene is TRBJ1-6, the V gene TRBV6-6; D remains ambiguous. CDR1 MNHNY and CDR2 SVGAGI come from the germline V gene (reference sequence). The CDR3 loop spans 16 amino acids. V was trimmed by 7 bases and J by 5 bases, leaving 18 bases between them. The CDR3 DNA sequence: TGTGCCAGCACCCCCGGAGGGCAAGCTCATAATTCACCCCTCCACTTT. Translation: CASTPGGQAHNSPLHF.

The chain joins TRBV5-1 to TRBJ2-1; 12 nucleotides agree with TRBD2. Germline assignment: CDR1 SGHRS and CDR2 YFSETQ. CDR3 size: 16 residues. With V trimmed by 3 bases and J by 7 bases, 8 bases remained unmatched. This CDR3 is CASSWSSGGAGNEQFF. CDR3 in DNA: TGCGCCAGCAGCTGGTCTAGCGGGGGGGCAGGAAATGAGCAGTTCTTC. The variable domain in full, completed from reference TRBV5-1 and TRBJ2-1, reads KAGVTQTPRYLIKTRGQQVTLSCSPISGHRSVSWYQQTPGQGLQFLFEYFSETQRNKGNFPGRFSGRQFSNSRSEMNVSTLELGDSALYLCASSWSSGGAGNEQFFGPGTRLTVL.

The chain carries TRBV5-4 and TRBJ1-2, with 10 bases aligning to TRBD1. CDR1 and CDR2 (germline): SGHNT, YYREEE (reference sequence). With 4 bases clipped from V and 3 bases from J, the junction kept 3 bases outside the gene matches. CDR3 length equals 14 residues. CDR3 coding DNA: TGTGCCAGCAGCGTGGACAGGGGGGACTATGGCTACACCTTC. Translation: CASSVDRGDYGYTF.

This clone has just a few counts. The chain joins TRBV11-2 to TRBJ1-6, with a tentative D call TRBD1 (6 bases). V was clipped by 2 bases and J by 10 bases, with 12 bases between them. This CDR3 region has 14 residues. Germline loops: CDR1 SGHAT, CDR2 FQNNGV. In DNA form, the CDR3 reads TGTGCCAGCAGCTTAAGTACAGGGAGCTCACCCCTCCACTTT. This encodes CASSLSTGSSPLHF.

This sequence joins TRBV7-6 and TRBJ2-1; the D gene is possibly TRBD2 (6 bases). The CDR3 consists of 15 residues. Germline lookup yields CDR1 SGHVS and CDR2 FNYEAQ. Trimming took 5 bases from V and 2 from J, leaving 13 bases between them. The CDR3 region is CASSQGGVAYNEQFF. CDR3 bases: TGTGCCAGCAGCCAGGGCGGGGTAGCCTACAATGAGCAGTTCTTC.

This rearrangement joins TRBV20-1 to TRBJ2-3; no clear D. V shed 6 bases and J shed 6 bases, with 7 bases lying between them. Germline CDR1 DFQATT, CDR2 SNEGSKA (reference sequence). This CDR3 is 10 amino acids long. CDR3 in amino acids: CSATHDTQYF. CDR3 nucleotides: TGCAGTGCAACTCACGATACGCAGTATTTT.

The chain employs TRBV7-2 and TRBJ2-7; 7 bases agree with TRBD1. Germline V gives CDR1 SGHTA, CDR2 FQGNSA. This CDR3 spans 16 amino acids. V dropped 4 bases and J dropped 4; count of bases not matched to a gene: 13. The CDR3 region has the DNA TGTGCCAGCAGCTCCCCACCCCAGGGGGACCCATACGAGCAGTACTTC. Translated, it gives CASSSPPQGDPYEQYF.

This clone came up a few times. The gene calls are TRBV6-1 and TRBJ1-2; TRBD1 might be the D (5 bases). Germline V lookup: CDR1 MNHNS, CDR2 SASEGT. With 3 bases removed from V and 5 bases from J, the gap between germline ends came to 10 bases. The CDR3 has 13 residues. The DNA for the CDR3 is TGTGCCAGCAGTGATCAGGGTTTATATGGCTACACCTTC. Protein product: CASSDQGLYGYTF.

This chain joins TRBV7-3 and TRBJ2-1; 10 bases are a match to TRBD2. The V and J ends lost 5 bases and 6 bases, in that order; junction bases with no gene match: 7. Per germline, CDR1 SGHTA and CDR2 FQGTGA. The length of the CDR3 is 15 residues. The CDR3 DNA reads TGTGCCAGCAGCCTGAGGACTAGCGGCGTCAATGAGCAGTTCTTC. Translated, it gives CASSLRTSGVNEQFF.

CDR3 in amino acids: CASSKGERAFSGNTIYF. The CDR3 DNA reads as TGTGCCAGCAGCAAAGGAGAGAGAGCTTTCTCTGGAAACACCATATATTTT. This rearrangement joins TRBV21-1 to TRBJ1-3. TRBV21-1 is a listed pseudogene. CDR3 length equals 17 residues.

The CDR3 nucleotides are TGCAGCGTTGGCGGGGAAAAACTGTTTTTT. Encoded protein: CSVGGEKLFF. The chain carries TRBV29-1 and TRBJ1-4; no definite D call. Germline assignment: CDR1 SQVTM and CDR2 ANQGSEA. The CDR3 sequence is 10 residues long. V gave up 4 bases and J gave up 8 bases, with 5 bases separating them.

The chain joins TRBV11-2 to TRBJ2-7; 14 bases are a match to TRBD2. The V segment lost 1 base and the J segment 3 bases; nucleotides outside the gene matches: 11. CDR1 is SGHAT and CDR2 is FQNNGV in the germline V gene. There are 19 residues in the CDR3. CDR3: CASSLGTSGGSNHHYEQYF. The CDR3 region has the DNA TGTGCCAGCAGCTTAGGGACTAGCGGGGGGTCTAATCATCACTACGAGCAGTACTTC.

V gene TRBV5-1 combines with J gene TRBJ2-2, with 12 bases identical to TRBD2. Trimming removed 3 bases from V and 5 bases from J; junction bases left unmatched: 2. Per germline, CDR1 SGHRS and CDR2 YFSETQ. This CDR3 has 15 amino acids. CDR3 nucleotide sequence: TGCGCCAGCAGCTCTGGACTAGCGGGGACCGGGGAGCTGTTTTTT. It specifies CASSSGLAGTGELFF. Looking up the rest from reference TRBV5-1 and TRBJ2-2 gives the full variable domain: KAGVTQTPRYLIKTRGQQVTLSCSPISGHRSVSWYQQTPGQGLQFLFEYFSETQRNKGNFPGRFSGRQFSNSRSEMNVSTLELGDSALYLCASSSGLAGTGELFFGEGSRLTVL.

The V call is TRBV25-1, the J call TRBJ1-6; D gene ambiguous. Trimming shortened V by 6 bases and J by 0 bases, and 6 bases separated the two germline ends. The V gene's germline CDR1 is MGHDK and CDR2 SYGVNS. This CDR3 has 14 residues. In DNA, the CDR3 is TGTGCCAGCAGACAGACCTCCTATAATTCACCCCTCCACTTT. Protein product: CASRQTSYNSPLHF.

The gene calls are TRBV2 and TRBJ1-5; no reliable D call. The CDR3 spans 15 residues. Germline V CDR1 and CDR2: SNHLY, FYNNEI. V gave up 0 bases and J gave up 0 bases, with 6 bases separating them. The CDR3 is CASSEAQASNQPQHF. In DNA, the CDR3 is TGTGCCAGCAGTGAAGCCCAGGCTAGCAATCAGCCCCAGCATTTT. Full variable domain (remainder filled in from reference TRBV2 and TRBJ1-5): EPEVTQTPSHQVTQMGQEVILRCVPISNHLYFYWYRQILGQKVEFLVSFYNNEISEKSEIFDDQFSVERPDGSNFTLKIRSTKLEDSAMYFCASSEAQASNQPQHFGDGTRLSIL.

The J gene is TRBJ2-5, the V gene TRBV4-2, with 8 bases that match TRBD2. Germline V lookup: CDR1 LGHNA, CDR2 YNFKEQ. This CDR3 is 15 amino acids long. The ends lost 0 bases at V and 1 base at J; junction bases unmatched: 1. In nucleotides, the CDR3 is TGTGCCAGCAGCCAAGAGCGGGGGGCCCAAGAGACCCAGTACTTC. Amino acids: CASSQERGAQETQYF.

This sequence joins TRBV13 and TRBJ2-1; no definite D call. This CDR3 contains 13 residues. The germline V gene encodes CDR1 PRHDT and CDR2 FYEKMQ (reference sequence). V was clipped by 2 bases and J by 5 bases, with 7 bases between them. The chain's CDR3 is CASSLYAHNEQFF. CDR3 DNA: TGTGCCAGCAGCTTATACGCGCACAATGAGCAGTTCTTC.

This clone was counted between two and nine times. V gene TRBV9 combines with J gene TRBJ1-5, with TRBD1 as a possible D gene (5 bases). Trimming removed 4 bases from V and 8 bases from J, with 19 bases in between. Germline V lookup: CDR1 SGDLS, CDR2 YYNGEE. The CDR3 has 15 amino acids. Here the CDR3 reads CASSYQGRVEEPQHF. CDR3 in DNA: TGTGCCAGCAGCTACCAGGGAAGGGTAGAAGAGCCCCAGCATTTT.

The chain joins TRBV7-2 to TRBJ2-7; perhaps TRBD1 as D (6 bases). Germline assignment: CDR1 SGHTA and CDR2 FQGNSA. The CDR3 length is 14 residues. Trimming shortened V by 5 bases and J by 1 base, and 12 bases separated the two germline ends. The chain's CDR3 is CASSLSDRSYEQYF. CDR3 nucleotides: TGTGCCAGCAGCCTCTCGGACAGATCCTACGAGCAGTACTTC.

This clone has a single count. The chain uses TRBV3-1 (or the pseudogene TRBV3-2) and TRBJ2-3, with 10 bases matching TRBD2. The germline V gene has CDR1 LGHDT and CDR2 YNNKEL (reference sequence). After removal of 4 bases from V and 2 bases from J, the junction contained 6 bases not matched to a gene. The CDR3 totals 16 residues. CDR3 in amino acids: CASSLASGGLTDTQYF. Written as DNA, the CDR3 is TGTGCCAGCAGCCTTGCTAGCGGGGGCCTCACAGATACGCAGTATTTT.

The chain has TRBV7-3 and TRBJ2-2; 7 nucleotides align to TRBD1. The CDR3 covers 16 residues. CDR1 is SGHTA, CDR2 FQGTGA, per germline. Trimming took 5 bases from V and 0 from J; bases not matched to a gene: 6. The CDR3 spells CASSRQGQSNTGELFF. For the CDR3, the DNA is TGTGCCAGCAGCCGGCAGGGACAGTCGAACACCGGGGAGCTGTTTTTT.

V and J are TRBV11-2 and TRBJ2-5; 8 bases are a match to TRBD2. This CDR3 contains 17 residues. CDR1 is SGHAT, CDR2 FQNNGV, per germline. After removal of 0 bases from V and 0 bases from J, the junction contained 6 bases not matched to a gene. The CDR3 DNA follows: TGTGCCAGCAGCTTAGATCGGAGCGGGGGTGACCAAGAGACCCAGTACTTC. Amino acids: CASSLDRSGGDQETQYF.

This clone occurred once. The chain combines TRBV2 with TRBJ2-2, with 12 bases aligning to TRBD2. CDR3 length: 17 residues. Germline lookup yields CDR1 SNHLY and CDR2 FYNNEI. Trimming at V came to 7 bases and at J to 6 bases, leaving 12 bases not matched to a gene. CDR3 loop: CASTETQLAGGPGELFF. CDR3 coding DNA: TGTGCCAGCACCGAGACACAACTAGCGGGGGGTCCCGGGGAGCTGTTTTTT.

This chain joins TRBV7-2 and TRBJ1-4; 8 bases agree with TRBD1. Germline trimming cut 3 bases from V and 7 bases from J; bases unmatched to any gene: 4. The germline CDR1 and CDR2 sequences are SGHTA and FQGNSA. The CDR3 spans 14 residues. CDR3 sequence reads: CASSFGQGPEKLFF. CDR3 bases: TGTGCCAGCAGCTTTGGACAGGGACCTGAAAAACTGTTTTTT.

With respect to this clone: Compared with germline, one end of the junction differs, possibly owing to a read error. The chain combines TRBV2 with TRBJ2-1, with D possibly being TRBD2 (7 bases). The CDR3 runs to 17 residues. The V gene's germline CDR1 is SNHLY and CDR2 FYNNEI. This chain's CDR3 is CASKGRGGGAYYDEQFF. CDR3 DNA: TGTGCCAGCAAGGGAAGAGGAGGGGGGGCCTACTACGATGAGCAGTTCTTC.

The CDR3 sequence: CASTLDRGNGYTF. The CDR3 region has the DNA TGTGCCAGCACCTTGGACAGGGGGAATGGCTACACCTTC. This rearrangement joins TRBV6-5 to TRBJ1-2, with 10 bases matching TRBD1. J was trimmed by 6 bases and V by 7 bases; bases with no gene match: 5. This CDR3 region has 13 residues. The germline gives CDR1 MNHEY, CDR2 SVGAGI.

The V and J genes are TRBV27 and TRBJ2-7, with unresolved D. The CDR3 runs 13 residues. The V end was cut by 3 bases, the J end by 5 bases, with 11 bases between. Germline CDR1 MNHEY, CDR2 SMNVEV (reference sequence). In DNA form, the CDR3 reads TGTGCCAGCAGTTTCGAAGGAGTCCACGAGCAGTACTTC. Its translation: CASSFEGVHEQYF.

The genes are TRBV6-1 and TRBJ1-2; 9 positions match TRBD1. The CDR3 runs 14 residues. J gave up 4 bases and V 2 bases, and 2 bases lay outside the gene matches. Germline values: CDR1 MNHNS, CDR2 SASEGT. CDR3: CASSEWGQGYGYTF. For the CDR3, the DNA is TGTGCCAGCAGTGAATGGGGACAGGGCTATGGCTACACCTTC.

The CDR3 is CASRGGGSGELFF. In nucleotides, the CDR3 is TGTGCCAGCAGGGGAGGGGGGTCCGGGGAGCTGTTTTTT. The V and J genes are TRBV28 and TRBJ2-2; a weak D match, TRBD2 (7 bases). Germline values: CDR1 MDHEN, CDR2 SYDVKM. The CDR3 extends over 13 amino acids. V lost 6 bases and J lost 6, with 11 bases in between.